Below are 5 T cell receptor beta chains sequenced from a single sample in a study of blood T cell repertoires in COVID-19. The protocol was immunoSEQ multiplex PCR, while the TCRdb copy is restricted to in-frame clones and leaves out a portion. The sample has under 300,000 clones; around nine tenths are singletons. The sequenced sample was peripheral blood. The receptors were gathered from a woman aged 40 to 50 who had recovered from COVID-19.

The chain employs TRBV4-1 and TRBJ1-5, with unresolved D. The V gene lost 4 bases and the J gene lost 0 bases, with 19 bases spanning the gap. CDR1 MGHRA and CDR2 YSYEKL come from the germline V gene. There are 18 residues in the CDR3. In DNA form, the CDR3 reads TGCGCCAGCAGCCGGAAGACTGGTAATCTTGATAGCAATCAGCCCCAGCATTTT. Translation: CASSRKTGNLDSNQPQHF.

CDR3 sequence: CASSPGVGYNEQFF. The DNA of the CDR3 is TGTGCCAGCAGCCCAGGGGTAGGATACAATGAGCAGTTCTTC. The V call is TRBV27, the J call TRBJ2-1, with a possible D match to TRBD1 (6 bases). The V end was cut by 6 bases, the J end by 4 bases, with 13 bases between. Germline CDR1 is MNHEY and CDR2 is SMNVEV (reference sequence). The CDR3 runs to 14 residues.

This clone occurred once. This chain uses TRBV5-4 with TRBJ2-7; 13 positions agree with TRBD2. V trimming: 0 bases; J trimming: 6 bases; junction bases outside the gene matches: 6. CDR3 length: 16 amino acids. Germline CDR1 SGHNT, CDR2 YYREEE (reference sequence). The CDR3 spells CASSLGPGLAGLEQYF. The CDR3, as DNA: TGTGCCAGCAGCTTGGGCCCGGGACTAGCGGGACTCGAGCAGTACTTC.

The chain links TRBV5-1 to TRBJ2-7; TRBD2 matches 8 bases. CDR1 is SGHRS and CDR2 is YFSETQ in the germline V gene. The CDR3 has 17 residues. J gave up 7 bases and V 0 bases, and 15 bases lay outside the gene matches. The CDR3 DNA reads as TGCGCCAGCAGCTTGGAAGGGATGGCGGGAGGTACCCTGGAGCAGTACTTC. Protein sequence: CASSLEGMAGGTLEQYF.

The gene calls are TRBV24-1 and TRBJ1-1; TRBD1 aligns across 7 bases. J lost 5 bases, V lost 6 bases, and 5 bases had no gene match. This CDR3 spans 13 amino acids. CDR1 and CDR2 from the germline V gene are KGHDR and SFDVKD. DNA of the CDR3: TGTGCCACCAGTTACAGGGGAGGAACTGAAGCTTTCTTT. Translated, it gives CATSYRGGTEAFF.